This T cell receptor (beta chain) was identified in a study of T cells in Graves' hyperthyroidism and ophthalmopathy. Amplification of TCR beta CDR3 regions used RNA as the template. TCR CDR3 underwent first-round RT-PCR with the HTBI primer set. TCRdb analysed the multiplex PCR reads with MiXCR anew, one entry per CDR3 protein. The sample yields roughly 49,000 distinct CDR3 sequences, approximately 53% seen once. Judged by abundance, this clonotype is medium-sized (0.01 to 0.1%). The germline V and J ends were trimmed by 5 bases and 7 bases, with 24 bases remaining between them. The CDR3 covers 18 residues. Per germline, CDR1 SEHNR and CDR2 FQNEAQ (reference sequence).

What was sequenced was peripheral blood or thyroid tissue (not recorded which). This chain connects TRBV7-9 to TRBJ1-6; possibly TRBD1 for D (5 bases). This receptor was taken from a man aged 18 to 29 with Graves' hyperthyroidism. In DNA, the CDR3 is TGTGCCAGCAGCCTTATAAATGGTCGACCGGGACGAAATTCACCCCTCCACTTT. It encodes CASSLINGRPGRNSPLHF. Supplemented by reference TRBV7-9 and TRBJ1-6, the full variable domain reads DTGVSQNPRHKITKRGQNVTFRCDPISEHNRLYWYRQTLGQGPEFLTYFQNEAQLEKSRLLSDRFSAERPKGSFSTLEIQRTEQGDSAMYLCASSLINGRPGRNSPLHFGNGTRLTVT.